The source of this TCR beta chain is a study of T cells in Graves' hyperthyroidism and ophthalmopathy. This clonotype was found many times. Authors of the study amplified TCR beta CDR3 regions from RNA transcripts. Using the HTBI primer set, a first-round RT-PCR was run on the TCR CDR3. TCRdb reprocessed the multiplex PCR reads with MiXCR, giving one entry per CDR3 protein. The profile shows under 400,000 distinct CDR3 sequences, approximately 14% of them singletons. The V gene lost 1 base and the J gene lost 4 bases, with 10 bases spanning the gap. The germline CDR1 and CDR2 sequences are LGHDT and YNNKEL (reference sequence). The CDR3 has 15 amino acids. Enrolled ophthalmopathy patients presented with a Clinical Activity Score of at least 3, a NOSPECS grade of at least 4, and disease duration under 3 months.

The sequenced sample was blood. This receptor was identified in a woman aged 55-69 years with Graves' ophthalmopathy. The chain recombines TRBV3-1 with TRBJ2-2, with D perhaps matching TRBD2 (5 bases). The CDR3 is CASSQVRAVTGELFF. Here the CDR3 DNA reads TGTGCCAGCAGCCAAGTTAGAGCGGTCACCGGGGAGCTGTTTTTT.